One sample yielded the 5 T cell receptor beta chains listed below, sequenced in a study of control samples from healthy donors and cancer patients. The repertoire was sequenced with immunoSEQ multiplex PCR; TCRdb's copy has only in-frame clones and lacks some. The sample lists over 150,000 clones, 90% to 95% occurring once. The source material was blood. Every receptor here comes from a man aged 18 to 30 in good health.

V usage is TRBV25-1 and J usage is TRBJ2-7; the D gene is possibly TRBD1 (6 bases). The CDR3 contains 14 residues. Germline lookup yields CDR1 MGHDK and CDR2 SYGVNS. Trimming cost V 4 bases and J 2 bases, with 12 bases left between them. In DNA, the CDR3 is TGTGCCAGCAGTGGTCCAGGGGCGACCTACGAGCAGTACTTC. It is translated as CASSGPGATYEQYF.

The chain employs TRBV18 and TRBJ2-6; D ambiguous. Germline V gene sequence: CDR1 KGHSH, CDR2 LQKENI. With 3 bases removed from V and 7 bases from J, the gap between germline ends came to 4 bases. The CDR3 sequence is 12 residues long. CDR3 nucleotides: TGTGCCAGCTCACCGGCAGCCAACGTCCTGACTTTC. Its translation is CASSPAANVLTF.

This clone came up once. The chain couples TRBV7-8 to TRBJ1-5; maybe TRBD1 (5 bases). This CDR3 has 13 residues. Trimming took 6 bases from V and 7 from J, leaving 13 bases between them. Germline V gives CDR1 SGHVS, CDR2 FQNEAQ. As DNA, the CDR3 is TGTGCCAGCAGTTCCAGGGACGGGCAGCCCCAGCATTTT. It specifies CASSSRDGQPQHF.

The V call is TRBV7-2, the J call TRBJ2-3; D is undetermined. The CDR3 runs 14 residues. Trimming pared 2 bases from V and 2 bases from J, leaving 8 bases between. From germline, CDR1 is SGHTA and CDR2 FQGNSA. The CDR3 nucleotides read TGTGCCAGCAGCTTAATGGTCTTCACAGATACGCAGTATTTT. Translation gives CASSLMVFTDTQYF.

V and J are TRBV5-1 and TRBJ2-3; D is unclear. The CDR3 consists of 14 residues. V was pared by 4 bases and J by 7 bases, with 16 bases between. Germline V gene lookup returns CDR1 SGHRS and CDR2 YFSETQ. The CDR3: CASSSPSTSNTQYF. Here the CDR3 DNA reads TGCGCCAGCAGCAGCCCTTCGACTTCTAATACGCAGTATTTT.